This is a list of T cell receptor beta chains from one sample in a study of T cells after yellow fever vaccination. MiXCR, run by TCRdb on the 5' RACE reads, gives a single entry per CDR3 protein. The sample carries 500,000 to 650,000 distinct CDR3 sequences, roughly a sixth recorded once. Sequencing was performed on PBMCs, taken 4 to 6 days after the first yellow fever vaccination. Receptors originate from a man aged 18-30 years who received the YFV17D yellow fever vaccine. Both conserved end residues are part of each CDR3.

J,V,CDR3
TRBJ1-5,TRBV20-1,CSAREATANQPQHF
TRBJ2-7,TRBV7-8,CASSLAFQGKYEQYF
TRBJ1-3,TRBV6-1,CASSETGTLGNTIYF
TRBJ1-2,TRBV7-2,CASSLDNHGYTF
TRBJ2-5,TRBV29-1,CSVVRGMPQETQYF
TRBJ2-5,TRBV30,CAWSVTEETQYF
TRBJ2-3,TRBV20-1,CSAGLAATDTQYF
TRBJ1-1,TRBV5-1,CASASTGGMNTEAFF
TRBJ2-3,TRBV7-8,CASSLSSGLAGGLTDTQYF
TRBJ2-5,TRBV5-1,CASSLKGGVQETQYF
TRBJ2-1,TRBV11-1,CASSSTGDYYNEQFF
TRBJ1-2,TRBV7-2,CASSPGAESRGYTF
TRBJ2-7,TRBV5-1,CASSALPDSEQYF
TRBJ1-5,TRBV6-5,CASSYSGAGALPQHF
TRBJ2-5,TRBV5-1,CASSAAGVQTETQYF
TRBJ2-3,TRBV5-1,CASRNLGGNTQYF
TRBJ1-2,TRBV6-2/TRBV6-3,CASSYFRDRDKDGYTF
TRBJ2-5,TRBV29-1,CSVPAGTGPETQYF
TRBJ2-7,TRBV5-1,CASSFDGTSSYEQYF
TRBJ2-5,TRBV4-1,CASSQEARGEETQYF
TRBJ1-1,TRBV20-1,CSARDLEGFTEAFF
TRBJ2-5,TRBV7-8,CASSSRGLQETQYF
TRBJ2-1,TRBV12-3/TRBV12-4,CASSSSGGAGEQFF
TRBJ2-3,TRBV6-2/TRBV6-3,CAIRGGPDTQYF
TRBJ1-3,TRBV30,CAWSFQAGNTIYF
TRBJ2-7,TRBV14,CASSIRGTGEVEQYF
TRBJ2-3,TRBV20-1,CSAPPGGAGADTQYF
TRBJ1-3,TRBV6-1,CASSRGGSGNTIYF
TRBJ2-5,TRBV7-6,CASSPITGFQETQYF
TRBJ2-7,TRBV19,CASSFRSTDEQYF
TRBJ2-1,TRBV4-1,CASSPTAGTSDYNEQFF
TRBJ2-2,TRBV4-3,CASSQEYSATGELFF
TRBJ1-6,TRBV25-1,CASSADGNSPLHF
TRBJ2-2,TRBV2,CASSRGGRTGELFF
TRBJ2-5,TRBV7-9,CASSLWGLETQYF
TRBJ2-1,TRBV29-1,CSVEDSGISYEQFF
TRBJ1-5,TRBV18,CASSQPGTGNNQPQHF
TRBJ1-2,TRBV20-1,CSASMFLGVYGYTF
TRBJ2-2,TRBV6-5,CASSSTGGVTGELFF
TRBJ2-3,TRBV12-3/TRBV12-4,CASSSTGSSGGRDTQYF
TRBJ2-1,TRBV12-3/TRBV12-4,CASSLVGPAYNEQFF
TRBJ2-7,TRBV20-1,CSARGIAGKAPYEQYF
TRBJ1-5,TRBV5-5,CASSFGRVPLSNQPQHF
TRBJ1-1,TRBV6-5,CASSYKGAQNTEAFF
TRBJ2-1,TRBV7-2,CASRPAGGDGEQFF
TRBJ2-4,TRBV12-3/TRBV12-4,CASSFSPPAKNIQYF
TRBJ2-5,TRBV7-3,CASSPRPSGGRQETQYF
TRBJ2-1,TRBV27,CASSSGDASGNEQFF
TRBJ2-2,TRBV9,CASSNSGQGDTGELFF
TRBJ1-5,TRBV5-1,CASSLGDSNLNQPQHF
TRBJ2-2,TRBV7-2,CASSLAPHPTDSNTGELFF
TRBJ2-5,TRBV20-1,CSPSDRQLGGETQYF
TRBJ2-4,TRBV19,CASSKGLYSLAKNIQYF
TRBJ1-6,TRBV7-9,CASSNGQVNSPLHF